The 21 T cell receptor beta chains below were found in one sample sequenced in a study of tumor-infiltrating lymphocytes in primary liver carcinoma. Extraction also yielded germline DNA, while blood RNA was obtained from unsorted whole blood. Making TCR beta cDNA involved 400 to 600 ng total RNA and a constant-region primer. Three nested multiplex PCR rounds, a slightly modified ARM-PCR method, built the TCR beta libraries. It was with TRBV1-TRBV30 forward primers and a C-beta reverse primer that the first two PCR rounds were run, at around 9 cycles each. From the multiplex PCR reads, TCRdb called clonotypes with MiXCR, one entry per CDR3 protein. The data hold fewer than 400,000 distinct CDR3 sequences, with over 55% observed a single time. Sequencing used peripheral blood. These receptors all come from a man aged 35 to 55 with primary liver carcinoma and hepatitis B virus infection.

This clonotype was counted between two and nine times. The chain combines TRBV7-9 with TRBJ2-7; 9 bases are a match to TRBD2. V shed 4 bases and J 4 bases; nucleotides not matched to a gene: 8. The V gene's germline CDR1 is SEHNR and CDR2 FQNEAQ (reference sequence). The length of the CDR3 is 15 residues. CDR3 sequence: CASSSKKTSGYEQYF. The DNA of the CDR3 is TGTGCCAGCAGCTCCAAAAAGACTAGCGGATACGAGCAGTACTTC.

A note on this clonotype: The junction and the germline gene differ at one end; a read error may be behind it. The chain employs TRBV11-2 and TRBJ2-1; 8 bases match TRBD1. The CDR3 has 16 amino acids. CDR1 is SGHAT, CDR2 FQNNGV, per germline. The CDR3 coding sequence is TGTGCCAGTAGCTTAGTTTGGACAGGGAGCCACAATGAGCAGTTCTTC. This translates into CASSLVWTGSHNEQFF. The full variable domain, completed using reference TRBV11-2 and TRBJ2-1, is EAGVAQSPRYKIIEKRQSVAFWCNPISGHATLYWYQQILGQGPKLLIQFQNNGVVDDSQLPKDRFSAERLKGVDSTLKIQPAKLEDSAVYLCASSLVWTGSHNEQFFGPGTRLTVL.

Concerning this clonotype itself: The junction does not match germline at one end; this may be a read error. The CDR3 protein is CRVGPIEPQYF. The CDR3 coding sequence is TGCAGGGTGGGGCCGATAGAGCCCCAGTACTTC. The chain is built from TRBV29-1 and TRBJ2-5, with D possibly TRBD1 on 5 matching bases. The CDR3 has 11 residues. Germline V gene lookup returns CDR1 SQVTM and CDR2 ANQGSEA.

In this sample, this clonotype turned up a few times. The chain uses TRBV6-5 and TRBJ1-1; TRBD1 is a possible D gene (5 bases). Germline loops: CDR1 MNHEY, CDR2 SVGAGI. V lost 5 bases to trimming and J lost 6 bases, with 10 bases between them. The CDR3 is 12 residues long. The CDR3 loop reads CASSGGVSEAFF. CDR3 DNA sequence: TGTGCCAGCAGTGGGGGGGTGTCTGAAGCTTTCTTT.

This clonotype was observed a single time. The gene calls are TRBV30 and TRBJ1-1; TRBD1 matches 11 bases. This CDR3 is built from 16 residues. Per the germline V gene, CDR1 is GTSNPN and CDR2 is SVGIG (reference sequence). The V segment lost 6 bases and the J segment 5 bases; nucleotides outside the gene matches: 14. CDR3: CACPPPGQGASTEAFF. DNA for the CDR3: TGTGCCTGTCCCCCCCCTGGACAGGGGGCTTCAACTGAAGCTTTCTTT.

The chain couples TRBV5-4 to TRBJ2-5; 8 bases line up with TRBD2. CDR1 is SGHNT and CDR2 is YYREEE in the germline V gene (reference sequence). V trimming: 3 bases; J trimming: 5 bases; junction bases outside the gene matches: 9. This CDR3 is 15 amino acids long. CDR3 nucleotide sequence: TGTGCCAGCAGCTCCGGGACTAGTAAACGTGAGACCCAGTACTTC. It codes for CASSSGTSKRETQYF.

In regard to this clonotype: Given a much more abundant clone one base away, this may be a read error. Because the CDR3 is missing its conserved closing phenylalanine or tryptophan, this is likely a read error. The V gene is TRBV12-3 or TRBV12-4, the J gene TRBJ2-7; D possibly corresponds to TRBD2 (6 bases). V lost 3 bases to trimming and J lost 0 bases, with 9 bases between them. The CDR3 spans 14 residues. The CDR3 coding sequence is TGTGCCAGCAGTTTCGCGGGGACCTCCTACGAGCAGTACTTG. Amino acids: CASSFAGTSYEQYL.

Notes on this clonotype: A clone one base away is much larger, so this may be a read error. This chain connects TRBV4-1 to TRBJ2-3; weak D call: TRBD1 (6 bases). This CDR3 comprises 16 residues. Germline loops: CDR1 MGHRA, CDR2 YSYEKL. CDR3 DNA sequence: TGCGCCAGCAGCCAAGATATGGTCACAGGGAAGGATACGCACTATTTT. It translates to CASSQDMVTGKDTHYF.

J is TRBJ2-1 and V is TRBV4-1; 11 bases are a match to TRBD2. From germline, CDR1 is MGHRA and CDR2 YSYEKL. The CDR3 consists of 16 residues. Germline trimming cut 2 bases from V and 5 bases from J; bases unmatched to any gene: 5. This chain's CDR3 is CASSQLAGGGNNEQFF. The DNA for the CDR3 is TGCGCCAGCAGCCAACTAGCGGGAGGAGGGAACAATGAGCAGTTCTTC.

On this clonotype: A single base separates this from a much larger clone, so it may be a read error. The V call is TRBV6-2 or TRBV6-3, the J call TRBJ2-7; TRBD2 might be the D (5 bases). Looked up from germline, CDR1 is MNHEY and CDR2 is SVGEGT. This CDR3 is 13 amino acids long. The CDR3 nucleotides are TGTGCCAGCAACCCCCGGGCTAGCTACGAGCGGTACTTC. Its translation: CASNPRASYERYF.

Of note for this clonotype: A much larger clone lies a single base off, so this may be a read error. This chain uses TRBV6-1 with TRBJ2-1; 7 bases match TRBD1. The germline V gene has CDR1 MNHNS and CDR2 SASEGT. This CDR3 has 14 amino acids. The CDR3: CTSSDRVQYNEQFF. CDR3 nucleotide sequence: TGTACCAGCAGTGACAGGGTTCAGTACAATGAGCAGTTCTTC.

On this clonotype: A read error may account for a junction end that differs from germline. V is TRBV6-6 and J is TRBJ2-2; tentatively, D is TRBD2 (7 bases). The CDR3 is made up of 17 amino acids. CDR1 MNHNY and CDR2 SVGAGI come from the germline V gene (reference sequence). The CDR3 here is CAAGETYATGGTGELFF. Written as DNA, the CDR3 is TGTGCCGCGGGAGAAACTTACGCGACGGGGGGCACCGGGGAGCTGTTTTTC.

The V gene is TRBV5-4, the J gene TRBJ2-5; 8 nucleotides agree with TRBD2. With V trimmed by 4 bases and J by 5 bases, 7 bases remained unmatched. This CDR3 is built from 14 residues. Germline-derived CDR1 and CDR2 are SGHNT and YYREEE (reference sequence). The chain's CDR3 is CASSGLADRETQYF. The DNA for the CDR3 is TGTGCCAGCAGCGGACTAGCCGATAGGGAGACCCAGTACTTC. The full variable domain, rest sourced from reference TRBV5-4 and TRBJ2-5, is ETGVTQSPTHLIKTRGQQVTLRCSSQSGHNTVSWYQQALGQGPQFIFQYYREEENGRGNFPPRFSGLQFPNYSSELNVNALELDDSALYLCASSGLADRETQYFGPGTRLLVL.

This chain connects TRBV29-1 to TRBJ2-1; D is perhaps TRBD1 or TRBD2 (5 bases each). V lost 7 bases to trimming and J lost 6 bases, with 13 bases between them. Per germline, CDR1 SQVTM and CDR2 ANQGSEA. This CDR3 region has 12 residues. The CDR3 region is CSAQAGTNEQFF. DNA of the CDR3: TGCAGCGCTCAAGCCGGGACCAATGAGCAGTTCTTC.

The chain recombines TRBV6-2 or TRBV6-3 with TRBJ2-5; perhaps TRBD2 as D (6 bases). CDR1 is MNHEY, CDR2 SVGEGT, per germline. Trimming removed 8 bases at V and 4 bases at J, with 23 bases between. This CDR3 is 16 amino acids long. CDR3 sequence: CASREWLARGGETQYF. CDR3 in DNA: TGTGCCAGCCGGGAGTGGTTAGCGAGGGGTGGAGAGACCCAGTACTTC.

About this clonotype: A read error may account for a junction end that differs from germline. The J gene is TRBJ2-5, the V gene TRBV4-1; weak D call: TRBD2 (5 bases). Germline V gene lookup returns CDR1 MGHRA and CDR2 YSYEKL. This CDR3 comprises 16 residues. Written as DNA, the CDR3 is TGCGCCAGCAGCCAGGATGCGACTGGCGGGCAAGAGACCCGGTACTTC. It yields the protein CASSQDATGGQETRYF.

As for this clonotype: Its ends do not fully match the called genes, so a read error is possible. The chain joins TRBV7-9 to TRBJ2-7, with TRBD1 matching over 7 bases. CDR3 length: 13 amino acids. From germline, CDR1 is SEHNR and CDR2 FQNEAQ (reference sequence). CDR3 in DNA: TGTGCCGGCAGCACTCGACAGGGAACCGAGCAGTACTTC. Translation gives CAGSTRQGTEQYF.

Turning to this clonotype: At one end the junction does not follow the germline gene, possibly because of a read error. The chain has TRBV4-3 and TRBJ2-2, with TRBD2 identical over 7 bases. Germline V gene lookup returns CDR1 LGHNA and CDR2 YSLEER. CDR3 length equals 16 residues. This CDR3 is CASSQEWAGDTGDLFF. The CDR3 DNA sequence: TGCGCCAGCAGCCAAGAGTGGGCGGGAGACACCGGGGACCTGTTTTTT.

The rearrangement joins TRBV11-2 to TRBJ2-5; no clear D. The CDR3 is 14 residues long. V gave up 5 bases and J gave up 4 bases, with 14 bases separating them. Looked up from germline, CDR1 is SGHAT and CDR2 is FQNNGV. CDR3 sequence (DNA): TGTGCCAGCAGCCCCATCCTTGGTGGAGAGACCCAGTACTTC. Protein product: CASSPILGGETQYF. Variable domain in full (rest from reference TRBV11-2 and TRBJ2-5): EAGVAQSPRYKIIEKRQSVAFWCNPISGHATLYWYQQILGQGPKLLIQFQNNGVVDDSQLPKDRFSAERLKGVDSTLKIQPAKLEDSAVYLCASSPILGGETQYFGPGTRLLVL.

A word on this clonotype: The conserved closing phenylalanine or tryptophan is absent in this CDR3, likely reflecting a read error. The chain recombines TRBV28 with TRBJ2-1; 7 positions match TRBD1. With V trimmed by 7 bases and J by 2 bases, 11 bases remained unmatched. CDR1 and CDR2 (germline): MDHEN, SYDVKM. This CDR3 spans 16 amino acids. Here the CDR3 reads CASIDIPGQTYNEQFS. CDR3 DNA sequence: TGTGCCAGCATTGATATACCGGGACAGACCTACAATGAGCAGTTCTCC.

This clonotype was recorded once. Mismatch with germline at one junction end may stem from a read error. V and J are TRBV5-4 and TRBJ2-1; the match to TRBD2 covers 14 bases. The CDR3 covers 16 residues. The germline gives CDR1 SGHNT, CDR2 YYREEE (reference sequence). The DNA of the CDR3 is TGTGCCAGCAGCCGACTAGCGGGAGGGGTCCCCAATGAGCGGTTCTTC. Its translation is CASSRLAGGVPNERFF. Variable domain in full (rest from reference TRBV5-4 and TRBJ2-1): ETGVTQSPTHLIKTRGQQVTLRCSSQSGHNTVSWYQQALGQGPQFIFQYYREEENGRGNFPPRFSGLQFPNYSSELNVNALELDDSALYLCASSRLAGGVPNERFFGPGTRLTVL.